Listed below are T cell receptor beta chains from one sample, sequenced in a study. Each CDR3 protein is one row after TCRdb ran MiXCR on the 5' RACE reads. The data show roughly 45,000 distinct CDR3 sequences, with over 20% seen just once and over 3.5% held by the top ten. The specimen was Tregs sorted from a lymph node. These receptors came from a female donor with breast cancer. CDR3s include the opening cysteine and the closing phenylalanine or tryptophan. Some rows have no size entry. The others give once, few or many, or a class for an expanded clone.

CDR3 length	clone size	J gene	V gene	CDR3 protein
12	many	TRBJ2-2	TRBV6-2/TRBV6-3	CASTLGAGELFF
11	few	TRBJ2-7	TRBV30	CAWSPSYEQYF
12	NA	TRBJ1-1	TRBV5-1	CASSLRDSEAFF
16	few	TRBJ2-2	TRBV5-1	CASSLRLAGNTGELFF
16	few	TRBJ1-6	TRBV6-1	CASSELRRTVNSPLHF
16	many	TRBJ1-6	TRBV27	CASSLSWTGLNSPLHF
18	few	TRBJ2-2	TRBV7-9	CASSPGLAGILNTGELFF
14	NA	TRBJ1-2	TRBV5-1	CASSPQGSGYGYTF
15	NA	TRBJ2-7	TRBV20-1	CSAPTPGEEAYEQYF
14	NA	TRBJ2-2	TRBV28	CASSLGGKVGELFF
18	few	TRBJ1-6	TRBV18	CASSLRTGDRSYNSPLHF
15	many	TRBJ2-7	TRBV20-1	CSATPGGTGSREQYF
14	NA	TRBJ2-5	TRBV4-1	CASSQEGGAKTQYF
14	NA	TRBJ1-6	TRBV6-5	CASSYQGRGTPLHF
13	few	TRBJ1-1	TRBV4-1	CASSRQLNTEAFF
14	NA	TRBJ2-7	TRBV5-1	CASSSSRNSYEQYF
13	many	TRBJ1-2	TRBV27	CASSSSWRGGYTF
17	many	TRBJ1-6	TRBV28	CASSSARDRDYNSPLHF
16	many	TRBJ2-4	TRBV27	CASSLDLLAAKNIQYF
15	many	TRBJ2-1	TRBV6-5	CASSSLWGQRWLEFF
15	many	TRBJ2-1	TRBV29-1	CSVTPSGRGYNEQFF
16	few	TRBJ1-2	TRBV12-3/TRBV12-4	CASSLSLKQANYGYTF
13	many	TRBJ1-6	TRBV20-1	CSARVRENSPLHF
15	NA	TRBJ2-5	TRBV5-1	CASSLVRTPHETQYF
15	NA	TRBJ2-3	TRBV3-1	CASCPTREGSDTQYF
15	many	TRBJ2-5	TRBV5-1	CASSFGTSGQETQYF
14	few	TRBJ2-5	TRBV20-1	CSAIVARGAETQYF
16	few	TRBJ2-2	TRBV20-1	CSAREPAATNTGELFF
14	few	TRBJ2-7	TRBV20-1	CSATSQREPYEQYF
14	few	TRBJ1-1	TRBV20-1	CSARGPGGATEAFF
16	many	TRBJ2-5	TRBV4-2	CASSQGVLSGPETQYF
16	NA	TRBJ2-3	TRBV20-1	CSARDRLASTADTQYF
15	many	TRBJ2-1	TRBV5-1	CASSLVGLAGGPQFF
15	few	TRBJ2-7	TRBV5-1	CASSFGTGDGYEQYF
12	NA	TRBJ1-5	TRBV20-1	CSASLLGQPRHF
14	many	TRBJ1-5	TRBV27	CASSLSGGNQPQHF
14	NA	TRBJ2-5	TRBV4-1	CASSPVRTQETQYF
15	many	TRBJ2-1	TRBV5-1	CASSLGGYTYNEQFF
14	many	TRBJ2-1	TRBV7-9	CASSFLVGVNEQFF
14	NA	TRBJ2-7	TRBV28	CASRTGGITYEQYF
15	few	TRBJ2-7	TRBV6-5	CASSQSSGSIYEQYF
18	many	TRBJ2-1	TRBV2	CASSEGLASGPLGDEQFF
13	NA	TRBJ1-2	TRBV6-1	CASSETQGSGYTF
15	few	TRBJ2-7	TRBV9	CASSPWDRATYEQYF
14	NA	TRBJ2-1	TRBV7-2	CASTLIHGVANWFF
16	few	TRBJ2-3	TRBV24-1	CATSDLPVRERDTQYF
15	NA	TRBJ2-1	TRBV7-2	CASSLTSVSYNEQFF
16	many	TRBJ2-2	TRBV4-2	CASSQEAGGNTGELFF
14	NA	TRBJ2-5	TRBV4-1	CASSQVGGQETQYF
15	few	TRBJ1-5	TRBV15	CATSRDRGRNQPQHF
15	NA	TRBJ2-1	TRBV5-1	CASSPLAGDLNEQFF
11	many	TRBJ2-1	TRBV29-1	CSHERGNEQFF
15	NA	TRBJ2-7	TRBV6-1	CASTERRGSPYEQYF
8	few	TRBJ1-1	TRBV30	CACGTAFF
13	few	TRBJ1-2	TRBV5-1	CASSLAGDYGYTF
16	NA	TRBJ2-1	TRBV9	CASSVLGSEGYNEQFF
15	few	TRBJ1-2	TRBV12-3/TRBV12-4	CASRYDRVANYGYTF
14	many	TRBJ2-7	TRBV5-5	CASSRGGSSYEQYF
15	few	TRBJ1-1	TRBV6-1	CASSEVQGRGTEAFF